The 7 T cell receptor beta chains listed next were all sequenced from one sample in a study of shared clonotypes between healthy human individuals. Profiled with immunoSEQ multiplex PCR; TCRdb holds only in-frame clones, not every one. Found here are about 2.3 million clones, more than 85% of them singletons; the top ten hold under 0.45%. Sequenced: naive CD4+ T cells from PBMCs. The subset denotes: CD45RA+ positively selected. The origin of the receptors is a man aged 18 to 29 in good health. Some clones in this sample may be carry-over from other donors' samples.

The chain is built from TRBV28 and TRBJ1-3; 7 bases line up with TRBD1. Germline V gene lookup returns CDR1 MDHEN and CDR2 SYDVKM. The J segment lost 2 bases and the V segment lost 3 bases, leaving 4 bases of the junction unmatched. CDR3 length equals 15 residues. DNA for the CDR3: TGTGCCAGCAGTTTTGGTCAGGGGGCTGGAAACACCATATATTTT. This gives the protein CASSFGQGAGNTIYF.

The chain uses TRBV11-2 and TRBJ2-7, with D uncertain. Trimming removed 0 bases at V and 3 bases at J, with 6 bases between. The CDR3 is made up of 13 amino acids. Germline V lookup: CDR1 SGHAT, CDR2 FQNNGV. CDR3 DNA sequence: TGTGCCAGCAGCTTAGACAGGCGCTACGAGCAGTACTTC. Its protein is CASSLDRRYEQYF.

The chain has TRBV19 and TRBJ1-2, with D possibly being TRBD1 (5 bases). Germline values: CDR1 LNHDA, CDR2 SQIVND (reference sequence). V lost 8 bases and J 5 bases, leaving 18 bases between the germline ends. The CDR3 spans 14 residues. The CDR3: CASSSGTPRYGYTF. The CDR3 DNA follows: TGTGCCAGTTCCTCAGGGACCCCTAGGTATGGCTACACCTTC.

This chain links TRBV2 with TRBJ1-1; D remains unclear. This CDR3 has 13 amino acids. V shed 4 bases and J shed 5 bases, with 11 bases lying between them. Germline V lookup: CDR1 SNHLY, CDR2 FYNNEI. The CDR3 DNA reads as TGTGCCAGCAGTGGATCTGTGGGGACTGAAGCTTTCTTT. Amino acid sequence: CASSGSVGTEAFF.

V gene TRBV5-1 combines with J gene TRBJ2-3, with TRBD2 matching over 13 bases. V trimming: 1 base; J trimming: 4 bases; junction bases outside the gene matches: 3. There are 16 residues in the CDR3. Germline CDR1 is SGHRS and CDR2 is YFSETQ. This chain's CDR3 is CASSLWTSGSADTQYF. CDR3 sequence (DNA): TGCGCCAGCAGCTTGTGGACTAGCGGGAGCGCAGATACGCAGTATTTT.

The chain joins TRBV7-3 to TRBJ2-1; D gene unclear. Deletions cut 3 bases from V and 2 bases from J, with 8 bases between. Per the germline V gene, CDR1 is SGHTA and CDR2 is FQGTGA. This CDR3 has 14 amino acids. The CDR3 DNA is TGTGCCAGCAGCTTGGAGCGACCCTACAATGAGCAGTTCTTC. Translation gives CASSLERPYNEQFF.

As DNA, the CDR3 is TGTGCCAGCAGCCAAGTAGGAGGGGGGAACACTGAAGCTTTCTTT. Its translation is CASSQVGGGNTEAFF. The rearrangement uses TRBV4-2 and TRBJ1-1, with D tentatively TRBD1 (6 bases). The V gene lost 1 base and the J gene lost 1 base, with 10 bases spanning the gap. The CDR3 has 15 residues. Germline assignment: CDR1 LGHNA and CDR2 YNFKEQ.